This entry lists 15 T cell receptor beta chains sequenced from one sample in a study of shared clonotypes between healthy human individuals. Libraries were prepared by immunoSEQ multiplex PCR; TCRdb keeps only in-frame clonotypes and omits some of them. The sample lists some 580,000 clones; less than 98% were seen once. The specimen was naive CD4+ T cells sorted from blood. Stated subset: CD45RA+ positively selected. The receptors derive from a woman in her thirties in good health.

The V and J genes are TRBV7-7 and TRBJ2-7; perhaps TRBD1 as D (6 bases). Trimming took off 1 base at V and 4 bases at J, with 11 bases between the two ends. The V gene's germline CDR1 is SSHAT and CDR2 FNYEAQ (reference sequence). This CDR3 has 14 amino acids. The CDR3 sequence is CASSLDEGGYEQYF. The CDR3, as DNA: TGTGCCAGCAGCTTAGATGAAGGGGGATACGAGCAGTACTTC.

This sequence joins TRBV18 and TRBJ1-1; D possibly corresponds to TRBD1 (6 bases). The V gene lost 3 bases and the J gene lost 10 bases, with 21 bases spanning the gap. This CDR3 has 15 amino acids. Per the germline V gene, CDR1 is KGHSH and CDR2 is LQKENI. The CDR3 sequence is CASSPRSGGWGIAFF. DNA for the CDR3: TGTGCCAGCTCACCTAGATCTGGGGGCTGGGGCATAGCTTTCTTT.

The chain has TRBV7-9 and TRBJ1-1; no firm D call. The CDR3 sequence is 16 residues long. The germline V gene encodes CDR1 SEHNR and CDR2 FQNEAQ (reference sequence). With 7 bases removed from V and 1 base from J, the gap between germline ends came to 19 bases. This chain's CDR3 is CASTQQEVRRNTEAFF. In DNA, the CDR3 is TGTGCCAGCACCCAACAAGAGGTGCGCCGGAACACTGAAGCTTTCTTT.

The rearrangement links TRBV28 to TRBJ2-3; D is possibly TRBD2 (6 bases). CDR3 size: 15 residues. CDR1 MDHEN and CDR2 SYDVKM come from the germline V gene. The germline V and J ends were trimmed by 6 bases and 8 bases, with 21 bases remaining between them. This chain's CDR3 is CASSLTRSRVGTQYF. In DNA form, the CDR3 reads TGTGCCAGCAGCCTGACTAGGTCCCGGGTGGGTACGCAGTATTTT.

V gene TRBV4-2 combines with J gene TRBJ1-2, with 8 bases lining up with TRBD1. Per the germline V gene, CDR1 is LGHNA and CDR2 is YNFKEQ. This CDR3 is 15 amino acids long. The J segment lost 5 bases and the V segment lost 5 bases, leaving 10 bases of the junction unmatched. The DNA for the CDR3 is TGTGCCAGCAGCACCGGACAGGGCGGAGGGTATGGCTACACCTTC. It encodes CASSTGQGGGYGYTF.

The gene calls are TRBV2 and TRBJ2-1, with TRBD1 identical over 7 bases. After removal of 3 bases from V and 8 bases from J, the junction contained 10 bases not matched to a gene. Germline CDR1 and CDR2: SNHLY and FYNNEI. CDR3 size: 15 residues. The CDR3 bases are TGTGCCAGCAGTGAGGATACAGGGGTATTCGATGAGCAGTTCTTC. It is translated as CASSEDTGVFDEQFF.

J is TRBJ2-5 and V is TRBV18, with D maybe TRBD2 (5 bases). Between the trimmed V and J ends, which lost 6 bases and 5 bases, there was a span of 28 bases. This CDR3 is 18 amino acids long. Germline CDR1 and CDR2: KGHSH and LQKENI. CDR3 protein: CASSQPGKVPTGEETQYF. CDR3 DNA: TGTGCCAGCTCGCAGCCAGGAAAGGTACCTACCGGGGAGGAGACCCAGTACTTC.

The chain employs TRBV6-1 and TRBJ2-4; 9 nucleotides line up with TRBD1. The germline V gene has CDR1 MNHNS and CDR2 SASEGT. The ends lost 8 bases at V and 1 base at J; junction bases unmatched: 6. The CDR3 runs to 15 residues. The CDR3 DNA is TGTGCCAGCGTGACTGACAGGGGGGCCAAAAACATTCAGTACTTC. Translated, it gives CASVTDRGAKNIQYF.

The V and J genes are TRBV30 and TRBJ2-5; the D is unclear. The CDR3 covers 10 residues. Germline values: CDR1 GTSNPN, CDR2 SVGIG (reference sequence). Trimming shortened V by 4 bases and J by 4 bases, and 4 bases separated the two germline ends. The CDR3 region is CAWKRETQYF. The CDR3 nucleotides are TGTGCCTGGAAGAGAGAGACCCAGTACTTC.

The chain links TRBV19 to TRBJ2-3; no clear D. CDR1 and CDR2 (germline): LNHDA, SQIVND (reference sequence). CDR3 length: 15 amino acids. V gave up 5 bases and J gave up 0 bases, with 12 bases separating them. The DNA of the CDR3 is TGTGCCAGTAGTCCCCAATTGACAAGCACAGATACGCAGTATTTT. Amino acids: CASSPQLTSTDTQYF.

The chain joins TRBV11-2 to TRBJ2-6, with no clear D. V lost 5 bases, J lost 2 bases, and 13 bases lay in between. The CDR3 runs to 16 residues. The germline V gene has CDR1 SGHAT and CDR2 FQNNGV. This chain's CDR3 is CASSRPQSPGANVLTF. Here the CDR3 DNA reads TGTGCCAGCAGCCGACCCCAGTCTCCTGGGGCCAACGTCCTGACTTTC.

The V call is TRBV5-1, the J call TRBJ1-1; weak D call: TRBD1 (6 bases). There are 14 residues in the CDR3. The germline V gene encodes CDR1 SGHRS and CDR2 YFSETQ. With 2 bases removed from V and 2 bases from J, the gap between germline ends came to 10 bases. This chain's CDR3 is CASSFRGVNTEAFF. In DNA, the CDR3 is TGCGCCAGCAGCTTCAGGGGAGTTAACACTGAAGCTTTCTTT.

J is TRBJ2-1 and V is TRBV6-7; TRBD1 is a possible D gene (5 bases). TRBV6-7 is noted as an ORF with a role that remains uncertain. The CDR3 length is 14 residues. V lost 5 bases and J 4 bases, leaving 12 bases between the germline ends. Here the CDR3 DNA reads TGTGCCAGCAGTCTCAAGGACACTTACAATGAGCAGTTCTTC. Residues: CASSLKDTYNEQFF.

The chain joins TRBV27 to TRBJ2-3, with 11 bases aligning to TRBD2. Germline V CDR1 and CDR2: MNHEY, SMNVEV (reference sequence). J was trimmed by 6 bases and V by 5 bases; bases with no gene match: 10. The CDR3 consists of 16 residues. DNA of the CDR3: TGTGCCAGCAGTCCGACATTAGCGGGAGGGGCCGATACGCAGTATTTT. Amino acid sequence: CASSPTLAGGADTQYF.

This clone has just one count. The chain combines TRBV6-1 with TRBJ2-7; D unresolved. The V end was cut by 4 bases, the J end by 3 bases, with 4 bases between. The CDR3 spans 11 residues. Germline V gives CDR1 MNHNS, CDR2 SASEGT. The CDR3 spells CASSAFYEQYF. The CDR3 DNA reads as TGTGCCAGCAGTGCTTTCTACGAGCAGTACTTC.